The source of this T cell receptor beta chain is a study of T cell responses to AZD1222 COVID-19 vaccine (dated by TCRdb to the early 2020s). Looking at the study overall: A total of under 250 trial participants underwent TCR sequencing, of whom more than 200 had received two doses of AZD1222 and around 25 had received two doses of the MenACWY control vaccine. Trial participants were enrolled into age subgroups of 18-55, 56-69 and 70-plus years, which contained around 150, 29 and 61 TCR-sequenced participants, respectively. On the study overall, not on this receptor specifically: Because no samples from the day 14 peak response were available, repertoires could be characterized only after the peak T cell response. The 56-69-year group was small, and its depth increase did not reach significance, likely because of low power. Participants were mostly white British, with more females than males. The authors suggested clonal diversity may have been underestimated. Conclusions about previously exposed vaccinees were limited because only a handful of AZD1222 recipients were SARS-CoV-2 seropositive at baseline. The whole spike protein was spanned by vaccine-associated CD4 TCRs, and dominant responses were seen in regions 160-218 and 743-854. Nearly half of unique spike-specific TCRs reportedly recognized epitopes outside regions mutated in the B.1.351 and B.1.1.7 variants. Spike-specific TCR breadth and depth rose significantly after two AZD1222 doses compared with day 0 and with MenACWY recipients.

This clone has just one count. Its antigen is unknown. Qualities for individual bases were not recorded, and no much larger clone is one base off. The CDR3 regions of human TCRbeta chains were analyzed by immunosequencing. The paper's processing steps were these. TCRs in the repertoires were matched against a reference library of SARS-CoV-2-specific TCRs that had been generated with the MIRA antigen-specificity platform. Breadth was defined as the fraction of unique TCRs that were SARS-CoV-2-associated, and depth was defined as the fraction of total T cells that were SARS-CoV-2-associated. Using the MIRA data, each spike-specific TCR was mapped to the spike region that the TCR reacts to and placed in a CD4 or CD8 class. Log10-transformed breadth and depth values were compared by one-way ANOVA with Sidak's multiple comparisons tests. TCRdb mirrors the immuneACCESS table, restricted to in-frame sequences. Some clones are absent from its copies; in checked studies, under half trace to an unresolved V gene, and the reason for the others is unknown. V, J and clone size are those of that table, while D and trimming were read from the DNA. This sample gives about 180,000 clones in total; 80% to 95% of them show up just once. Clones ranked in the top ten supply about 2.1% of the sample.

CDR1 and CDR2, looked up from the germline V gene (reference sequence), are SEHNR and FQNEAQ. V is reduced by 2 bases and J by 8 bases, leaving a spacing of 16 bases between them. Inclusive of the bounding cysteine and phenylalanine, the CDR3 is 15 residues long. Solely the CDR3 DNA is kept, with 45 bases framed from the first base. The time point label on this specimen signifies: about 28 days (+/-7) after the second vaccine dose. AZD1222 recipients given second doses at about 4 weeks or at about 12 weeks were pooled, since spike-specific TCR depth and breadth were not found to differ between the two schedules. The vaccinee samples were drawn from two UK trials, COV001 and COV002, one of which was a single-blind randomized controlled phase 2/3 trial testing AZD1222 (ChAdOx1 nCoV-19) in healthy adults. For TCRbeta chain sequencing, PBMC samples from trial participants were taken at day 0 and at day 28 after the second dose.

The V and J segments used are TRBV7-9 and TRBJ2-1, with a weak D call of TRBD1 (6 bases match). The TCR originated in an adult who received the AZD1222 COVID-19 vaccine. The sequencing here drew on peripheral blood, taken 28 days after the second AZD1222 dose. Read as DNA, the sequence is TGTGCCAGCAGCTTATTCGGACAGTTAGTCGATGAGCAGTTCTTC. This gives the protein CASSLFGQLVDEQFF.